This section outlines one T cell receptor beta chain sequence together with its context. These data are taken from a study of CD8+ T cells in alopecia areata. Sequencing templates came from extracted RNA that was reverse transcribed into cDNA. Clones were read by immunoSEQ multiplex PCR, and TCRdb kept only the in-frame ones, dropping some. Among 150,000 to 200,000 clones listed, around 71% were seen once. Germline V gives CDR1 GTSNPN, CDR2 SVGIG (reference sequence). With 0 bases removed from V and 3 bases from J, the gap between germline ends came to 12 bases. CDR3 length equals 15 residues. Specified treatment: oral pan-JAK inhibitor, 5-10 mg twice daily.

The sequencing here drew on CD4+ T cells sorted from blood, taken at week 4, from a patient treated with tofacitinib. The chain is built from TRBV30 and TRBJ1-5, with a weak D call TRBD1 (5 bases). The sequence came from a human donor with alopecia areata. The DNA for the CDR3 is TGTGCCTGGAGTGTTCAGGGTTCGTACAATCAGCCCCAGCATTTT. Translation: CAWSVQGSYNQPQHF. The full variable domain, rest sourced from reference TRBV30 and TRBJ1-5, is SQTIHQWPATLVQPVGSPLSLECTVEGTSNPNLYWYRQAAGRGLQLLFYSVGIGQISSEVPQNLSASRPQDRQFILSSKKLLLSDSGFYLCAWSVQGSYNQPQHFGDGTRLSIL.